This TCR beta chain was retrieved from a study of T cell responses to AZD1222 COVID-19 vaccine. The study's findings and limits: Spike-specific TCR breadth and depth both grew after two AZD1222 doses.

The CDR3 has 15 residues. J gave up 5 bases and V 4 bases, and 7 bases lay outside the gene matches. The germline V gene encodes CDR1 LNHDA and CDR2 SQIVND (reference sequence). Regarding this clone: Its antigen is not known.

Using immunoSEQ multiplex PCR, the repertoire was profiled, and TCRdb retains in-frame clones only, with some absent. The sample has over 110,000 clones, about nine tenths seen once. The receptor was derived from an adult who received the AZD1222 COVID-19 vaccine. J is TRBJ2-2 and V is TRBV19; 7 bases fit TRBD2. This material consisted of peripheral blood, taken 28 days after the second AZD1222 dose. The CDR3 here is CASSTASGLTGELFF. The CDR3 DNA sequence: TGTGCCAGTAGTACCGCTAGCGGCTTAACCGGGGAGCTGTTTTTT.